The 2 T cell receptor beta chains given below trace back to one sample, sequenced in a study of cytomegalovirus exposure and HLA in healthy donors. The PCR contained 60 Vbeta and 13 Jbeta primers. Some clones are missing from TCRdb's copy, which holds only in-frame ones; the method was immunoSEQ multiplex PCR. Of tens of thousands of clones listed, 65% to 90% were seen once; the top ten hold roughly a tenth. The sample consisted of PBMCs. The source of these receptors is a woman under 30 in good health and CMV-seropositive.

The chain has TRBV11-2 and TRBJ2-7; 7 nucleotides align to TRBD2. Germline V gene sequence: CDR1 SGHAT, CDR2 FQNNGV. V lost 3 bases to trimming and J lost 6 bases; unmatched junction nucleotides: 5. This CDR3 is 13 amino acids long. The CDR3 reads CASSLVPGGEQYF. CDR3 nucleotides: TGTGCCAGCAGCTTGGTTCCGGGGGGCGAGCAGTACTTC.

The rearrangement joins TRBV9 to TRBJ2-5; perhaps TRBD1 as D (6 bases). The V end lost 4 bases, the J end lost 4 bases, and 8 bases lay between the germline ends. Germline CDR1 is SGDLS and CDR2 is YYNGEE. This CDR3 comprises 12 residues. The CDR3 region is CASSLRGETQYF. Here the CDR3 DNA reads TGTGCCAGCAGCCTCAGGGGAGAGACCCAGTACTTC.